This TCR beta chain is from a study of blood T cells in healthy people across ages. Study overall: Roughly one uniquely barcoded beta molecule per two T cells was captured.

Trimming took 3 bases from V and 0 from J, leaving 14 bases between them. Looked up from germline, CDR1 is SGDLS and CDR2 is YYNGEE. The CDR3 is made up of 16 amino acids. For the second PCR, which ran for about 7 to 12 cycles, a sample-barcoded 5' primer and a J-beta primer mix were used. Every cDNA molecule bore a tag from a template-switch adaptor containing 12 random nucleotides. MiXCR was run by TCRdb on the 5' RACE reads, yielding one entry per CDR3 protein. This table has 1.5 million to 2 million distinct CDR3 sequences, roughly 50% appearing once. The sequenced sample was blood. V usage is TRBV9 and J usage is TRBJ2-3, with D possibly TRBD1 on 6 matching bases. This TCR was recovered from a woman between 40 and 55 years old in good health. The DNA of the CDR3 is TGTGCCAGCAGCGCCAGGACAGATCCTAGCACAGATACGCAGTATTTT. This codes for CASSARTDPSTDTQYF. Using reference TRBV9 and TRBJ2-3 for the parts outside the CDR3, the full variable domain is DSGVTQTPKHLITATGQRVTLRCSPRSGDLSVYWYQQSLDQGLQFLIQYYNGEERAKGNILERFSAQQFPDLHSELNLSSLELGDSALYFCASSARTDPSTDTQYFGPGTRLTVL.